The 30 T cell receptor beta chains given below trace back to one sample, sequenced in a study of Graves' ophthalmopathy and Graves' hyperthyroidism. The TCR beta CDR3 regions underwent amplification from RNA transcripts. The library came from an HTBI-primed first-round RT-PCR and a second-round multiplex PCR. TCRdb redid the calling of the multiplex PCR reads with MiXCR, one entry per CDR3 protein. Here the sample spans hundreds of thousands of distinct CDR3 sequences, 22% being singletons. The sequencing sample was made of peripheral blood. All receptors come from a young woman with stable Graves' hyperthyroidism. Some clones in this sample may be carry-over from other donors' samples.

This clonotype was observed many times. V is TRBV6-1 and J is TRBJ2-7, with D perhaps being TRBD1 or TRBD2 (6 bases each). Germline CDR1 and CDR2: MNHNS and SASEGT. The CDR3 loop spans 15 amino acids. With 6 bases removed from V and 4 bases from J, the gap between germline ends came to 19 bases. Here the CDR3 reads CASSLDGRGTYEQYF. The CDR3 coding sequence is TGTGCCAGCAGCCTCGACGGACGGGGGACATACGAGCAGTACTTC.

The J gene is TRBJ1-1, the V gene TRBV12-3 or TRBV12-4; D is unclear. The ends were cut back, 5 bases at V and 0 bases at J, with 16 bases in the middle. CDR3 size: 16 residues. The CDR3 protein is CASSPRRGVMNTEAFF. For the CDR3, the DNA is TGTGCCAGCAGTCCGCGTCGGGGAGTCATGAACACTGAAGCTTTCTTT.

The chain combines TRBV6-1 with TRBJ1-6, with D perhaps TRBD1 (5 bases). In germline, CDR1 is MNHNS, CDR2 SASEGT. Trimming stripped 7 bases from V and 6 bases from J, with 16 bases between. CDR3 length: 15 residues. The CDR3 loop reads CASNRGDFGNSPLHF. In DNA form, the CDR3 reads TGTGCCAGCAATAGAGGGGATTTCGGTAATTCACCCCTCCACTTT.

This chain's CDR3 is CASTNRGGGTEAFF. The CDR3 DNA reads as TGTGCCAGCACTAACCGGGGGGGCGGGACTGAAGCTTTCTTT. J is TRBJ1-1 and V is TRBV27; tentative D call: TRBD1 (6 bases). The germline V and J ends were trimmed by 7 bases and 5 bases, with 17 bases remaining between them. CDR1 and CDR2 from the germline V gene are MNHEY and SMNVEV (reference sequence). CDR3 length: 14 residues.

This clonotype was counted at least ten times. CDR3 nucleotides: TGTGCCAGCAGTTCTTCCGGGACAGGGAGGAACGAGCAGTACTTC. Translation gives CASSSSGTGRNEQYF. The chain combines TRBV6-5 with TRBJ2-7, with 9 nucleotides matching TRBD1. The CDR3 spans 15 residues. V gave up 4 bases and J gave up 5 bases; unmatched junction bases: 9. Looked up from germline, CDR1 is MNHEY and CDR2 is SVGAGI.

The sample holds many counts of this clonotype. The rearrangement links TRBV12-3 or TRBV12-4 to TRBJ2-7; D may correspond to TRBD1 or TRBD2 (6 bases each). The CDR3 contains 13 residues. V was clipped by 6 bases and J by 2 bases, with 11 bases between them. The CDR3 DNA follows: TGTGCCAGCAGCGGGGGCGGGACCTACGAGCAGTACTTC. Its protein is CASSGGGTYEQYF.

This clonotype was seen many times. The chain links TRBV11-1 to TRBJ1-2, with 12 bases lining up with TRBD1. Unmatched junction bases numbered 9, after V lost 5 bases and J lost 2 bases. The length of the CDR3 is 17 residues. Germline loops: CDR1 SGHAT, CDR2 FQDESV (reference sequence). The CDR3 bases are TGTGCCAGCAGCCTCCGGGACAGGGGGCGCGGAAACTATGGCTACACCTTC. Translating it yields CASSLRDRGRGNYGYTF. Looking up the rest from reference TRBV11-1 and TRBJ1-2 gives the full variable domain: EAEVAQSPRYKITEKSQAVAFWCDPISGHATLYWYRQILGQGPELLVQFQDESVVDDSQLPKDRFSAERLKGVDSTLKIQPAELGDSAMYLCASSLRDRGRGNYGYTFGSGTRLTVV.

This clonotype was seen repeatedly, ten times or more. The chain has TRBV5-1 and TRBJ2-5; 9 bases are a match to TRBD2. After removal of 4 bases from V and 5 bases from J, the junction contained 15 bases not matched to a gene. This CDR3 comprises 17 residues. CDR1 is SGHRS, CDR2 YFSETQ, per germline. The CDR3, as DNA: TGCGCCAGCAGCGGGACCCGGGGAGCGGGAGGTCTGGAGACCCAGTACTTC. This gives the protein CASSGTRGAGGLETQYF.

This clonotype was recorded at least ten times. The V call is TRBV29-1, the J call TRBJ1-2; D ambiguous. The CDR3 is made up of 15 amino acids. The V and J ends lost 4 bases and 0 bases respectively, with 15 bases between them. CDR1 is SQVTM and CDR2 is ANQGSEA in the germline V gene. The CDR3, as DNA: TGCAGCGTTGCTGATGTGGCGGGAGCTAACTATGGCTACACCTTC. This encodes CSVADVAGANYGYTF.

The V call is TRBV11-2, the J call TRBJ2-2; 9 nucleotides agree with TRBD1. V lost 0 bases to trimming and J lost 6 bases; unmatched junction nucleotides: 5. The germline gives CDR1 SGHAT, CDR2 FQNNGV. CDR3 length equals 16 residues. The CDR3 sequence is CASSLEGDRAPGELFF. CDR3 DNA sequence: TGTGCCAGCAGCTTAGAGGGGGACAGGGCCCCCGGGGAGCTGTTTTTT.

There are many counts of this clonotype. The rearrangement joins TRBV6-1 to TRBJ2-7, with D maybe TRBD1 (6 bases). Germline V CDR1 and CDR2: MNHNS, SASEGT. The CDR3 extends over 12 amino acids. The V and J ends lost 5 bases and 5 bases respectively, with 10 bases between them. In DNA form, the CDR3 reads TGTGCCAGCAGTAGGGGACACGACGAGCAGTACTTC. It translates to CASSRGHDEQYF.

This clonotype was seen only a few times. The rearrangement joins TRBV10-3 to TRBJ2-2, with D possibly matching TRBD1 (5 bases). V was pared by 7 bases and J by 2 bases, with 11 bases between. The germline V gene has CDR1 ENHRY and CDR2 SYGVKD. This CDR3 is built from 14 residues. CDR3 loop: CAITQDRNTGELFF. As DNA, the CDR3 is TGTGCCATCACCCAAGACAGAAACACCGGGGAGCTGTTTTTT.

This chain connects TRBV7-8 to TRBJ1-1; TRBD1 is a possible D gene (6 bases). The CDR3 covers 15 residues. Trimming stripped 3 bases from V and 5 bases from J, with 16 bases between. Germline V gene lookup returns CDR1 SGHVS and CDR2 FQNEAQ. The CDR3 sequence: CASSFLKGGSTEAFF. CDR3 DNA sequence: TGTGCCAGCAGCTTCCTCAAGGGGGGTTCGACTGAAGCTTTCTTT.

The chain links TRBV20-1 to TRBJ2-7; 10 positions agree with TRBD1. There are 15 residues in the CDR3. V lost 6 bases and J lost 6; bases outside the gene matches: 14. Germline V gene lookup returns CDR1 DFQATT and CDR2 SNEGSKA (reference sequence). CDR3 nucleotide sequence: TGCAGTGCACTTCACCGGGACAGGGGTATCGGCGAGCAGTACTTC. It is translated as CSALHRDRGIGEQYF.

This clonotype was seen only a few times. DNA of the CDR3: TGTGCCAGCGGATCTGACGGATACACTGAAGCTTTCTTT. Translating gives CASGSDGYTEAFF. V and J are TRBV12-3 or TRBV12-4 and TRBJ1-1; D is uncertain. The V gene lost 8 bases and the J gene lost 3 bases, with 13 bases spanning the gap. This CDR3 contains 13 residues.

The chain joins TRBV9 to TRBJ2-5; tentatively, D is TRBD2 (5 bases). CDR1 and CDR2 (germline): SGDLS, YYNGEE. The CDR3 has 13 residues. Trimming pared 5 bases from V and 7 bases from J, leaving 15 bases between. The CDR3 bases are TGTGCCAGCAGACCGGGTCACGAGGGGACCCAGTACTTC. Translated, it gives CASRPGHEGTQYF.

The sample holds a few counts of this clonotype. The chain carries TRBV6-1 and TRBJ2-5; no definite D call. Germline V gene lookup returns CDR1 MNHNS and CDR2 SASEGT. The V gene lost 4 bases and the J gene lost 5 bases, with 14 bases spanning the gap. The CDR3 has 14 amino acids. CDR3 region: CASSVPTEGETQYF. The CDR3 DNA reads TGTGCCAGCAGTGTCCCAACAGAAGGGGAGACCCAGTACTTC.

This clonotype was observed many times. The chain recombines TRBV7-3 with TRBJ2-5; TRBD2 agrees at 11 bases. The V segment lost 0 bases and the J segment 4 bases; nucleotides outside the gene matches: 4. There are 16 residues in the CDR3. The germline CDR1 and CDR2 sequences are SGHTA and FQGTGA. The CDR3 DNA follows: TGTGCCAGCAGCTTAACGCCCCTAGCGGGAGGAGAGACCCAGTACTTC. As protein: CASSLTPLAGGETQYF.

The table lists this clonotype with a few counts. This sequence joins TRBV12-3 or TRBV12-4 and TRBJ2-5, with TRBD2 matching 13 bases. The J call may be faulty, since TRBJ2-1 better matches the DNA end. This CDR3 is built from 16 residues. The CDR3 DNA is TGTGCCAGCAGTCCGCCAACTAGCGGGAGGGGAAATGAGCAGTTCTTC. Translation: CASSPPTSGRGNEQFF.

This clonotype was detected ten times or more. This sequence joins TRBV5-1 and TRBJ2-7; TRBD1 agrees at 9 bases. Germline V gives CDR1 SGHRS, CDR2 YFSETQ. The CDR3 loop spans 16 amino acids. V was clipped by 4 bases and J by 2 bases; unmatched bases: 10. CDR3 residues: CASSLPRQGGTYEQYF. Here the CDR3 DNA reads TGCGCCAGCAGCCTACCCCGACAGGGGGGGACCTACGAGCAGTACTTC.

The chain couples TRBV2 to TRBJ2-6, with D unresolved. The CDR3 runs to 14 residues. From germline, CDR1 is SNHLY and CDR2 FYNNEI. The V and J ends lost 10 bases and 0 bases respectively, with 10 bases between them. The CDR3 sequence is CAIPRDSGANVLTF. The CDR3 DNA sequence: TGTGCCATCCCAAGGGACTCTGGGGCCAACGTCCTGACTTTC.

In this sample, this clonotype turned up a few times. Given a much more abundant clone one base away, this may be a read error. The chain couples TRBV12-3 or TRBV12-4 to TRBJ1-1; D uncertain. This CDR3 region has 12 residues. The CDR3 bases are TGTGCCAGCAGTTCAAGGAGGTCTGAAGCTTGCTTT. Its translation is CASSSRRSEACF.

There are many counts of this clonotype. The chain links TRBV7-9 to TRBJ2-7; possibly TRBD1 for D (6 bases). The germline gives CDR1 SEHNR, CDR2 FQNEAQ (reference sequence). Trimming pared 1 base from V and 1 base from J, leaving 8 bases between. CDR3 length: 14 amino acids. CDR3 sequence (DNA): TGTGCCAGCAGCTTAGTGGACAGTTCCTACGAGCAGTACTTC. Translation: CASSLVDSSYEQYF. Combining the CDR3 with reference TRBV7-9 and TRBJ2-7 gives the whole variable domain DTGVSQNPRHKITKRGQNVTFRCDPISEHNRLYWYRQTLGQGPEFLTYFQNEAQLEKSRLLSDRFSAERPKGSFSTLEIQRTEQGDSAMYLCASSLVDSSYEQYFGPGTRLTVT.

A word on this clonotype: It is likely a read error, because the conserved phenylalanine at the end of the CDR3 is missing. This chain connects TRBV12-3 or TRBV12-4 to TRBJ1-1; a possible D gene is TRBD1 (6 bases). Trimming removed 5 bases at V and 1 base at J, with 11 bases between. The CDR3 runs to 14 residues. CDR3 bases: TGTGCCAGCAGTGTAAACAGGGAGAACACTGAAGCTTTCGTT. Translating it yields CASSVNRENTEAFV.

In this sample, this clonotype turned up many times. The V call is TRBV20-1, the J call TRBJ1-6, with D tentatively TRBD1 (5 bases). The ends were cut back, 1 base at V and 8 bases at J, with 18 bases in the middle. The CDR3 loop spans 16 amino acids. Germline CDR1 and CDR2: DFQATT and SNEGSKA (reference sequence). CDR3 amino acids: CSARVGQTVPYSPLHF. CDR3 nucleotides: TGCAGTGCTAGAGTTGGTCAGACAGTGCCGTATTCACCCCTCCACTTT.

This clonotype came up a few times. The gene calls are TRBV28 and TRBJ1-1; D might be TRBD1 (6 bases). Germline-derived CDR1 and CDR2 are MDHEN and SYDVKM. CDR3 length: 13 amino acids. Trimming removed 6 bases from V and 4 bases from J, with 12 bases in between. CDR3: CASRVGGGTEAFF. The CDR3 DNA reads as TGTGCCAGCAGGGTAGGGGGAGGCACTGAAGCTTTCTTT.

This clonotype has a count of ten or more. The chain joins TRBV27 to TRBJ1-3, with D tentatively TRBD1 (5 bases). The V end was cut by 5 bases, the J end by 0 bases, with 8 bases between. This CDR3 has 14 residues. CDR1 is MNHEY and CDR2 is SMNVEV in the germline V gene (reference sequence). The CDR3 DNA is TGTGCCAGCAGTGTGGACATCTCTGGAAACACCATATATTTT. Translating it yields CASSVDISGNTIYF.

This clonotype was detected ten times or more. This sequence joins TRBV19 and TRBJ1-5, with D unresolved. The CDR3 has 13 residues. CDR1 and CDR2 from the germline V gene are LNHDA and SQIVND (reference sequence). V was shortened by 5 bases and J by 4 bases, with 9 bases between the two germline ends. CDR3 in amino acids: CASSFANNQPQHF. The CDR3 DNA is TGTGCCAGTAGTTTCGCAAATAATCAGCCCCAGCATTTT.

In its sample, this clonotype was seen many times. The V gene is TRBV12-3 or TRBV12-4, the J gene TRBJ2-6; D not resolved. V shed 7 bases and J shed 0 bases, with 4 bases lying between them. The CDR3 has 13 residues. The CDR3 DNA reads as TGTGCCAGCACGGGCTCTGGGGCCAACGTCCTGACTTTC. Protein sequence: CASTGSGANVLTF.

The rearrangement links TRBV7-2 to TRBJ1-1; D ambiguous. CDR1 is SGHTA, CDR2 FQGNSA, per germline. The length of the CDR3 is 14 residues. Trimming shortened V by 5 bases and J by 11 bases, and 21 bases separated the two germline ends. The CDR3: CASSPVRQSVLAFF. The CDR3 DNA follows: TGTGCCAGCAGCCCAGTACGACAATCAGTGCTTGCTTTCTTT. The full variable domain, completed using reference TRBV7-2 and TRBJ1-1, is GAGVSQSPSNKVTEKGKDVELRCDPISGHTALYWYRQSLGQGLEFLIYFQGNSAPDKSGLPSDRFSAERTGGSVSTLTIQRTQQEDSAVYLCASSPVRQSVLAFFGQGTRLTVV.